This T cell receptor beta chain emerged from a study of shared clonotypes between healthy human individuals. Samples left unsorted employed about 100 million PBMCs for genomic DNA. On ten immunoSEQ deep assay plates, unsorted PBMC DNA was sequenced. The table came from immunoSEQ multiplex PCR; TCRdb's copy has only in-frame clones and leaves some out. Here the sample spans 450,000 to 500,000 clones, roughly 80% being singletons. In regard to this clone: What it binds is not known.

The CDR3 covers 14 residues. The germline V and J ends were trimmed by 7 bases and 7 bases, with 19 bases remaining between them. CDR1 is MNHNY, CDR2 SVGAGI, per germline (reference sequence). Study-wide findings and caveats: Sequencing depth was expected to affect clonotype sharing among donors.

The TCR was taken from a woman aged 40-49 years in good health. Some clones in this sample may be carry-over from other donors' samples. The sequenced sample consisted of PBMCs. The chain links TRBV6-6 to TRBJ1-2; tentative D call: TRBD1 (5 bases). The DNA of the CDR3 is TGTGCCAGCACCCCTGAGGGGCGTGGTGGTGGCTACACCTTC. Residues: CASTPEGRGGGYTF.